These 10 T cell receptor beta chains originate from one sample sequenced in a study of blood T cells in healthy people across ages. It was with a sample-barcoded 5' primer and a J-beta primer mix that a second PCR of roughly 6 to 11 cycles was run. TCRdb passed the 5' RACE reads through MiXCR, listing each CDR3 protein once. The table includes roughly 1.6 million distinct CDR3 sequences, about 32% detected once. Sequences were obtained from blood. The receptors were gathered from a woman in her 30s in good health.

In its sample, this clonotype was seen a few times. The gene calls are TRBV20-1 and TRBJ1-1, with no clear D. The germline V gene has CDR1 DFQATT and CDR2 SNEGSKA (reference sequence). V was cut by 0 bases and J by 1 base, with 9 bases left in between. This CDR3 is 14 amino acids long. The CDR3 DNA follows: TGCAGTGCTAGAGAGGCCAGGCGGAACACTGAAGCTTTCTTT. It specifies CSAREARRNTEAFF.

The V and J genes are TRBV9 and TRBJ2-3; D not certain. In germline, CDR1 is SGDLS, CDR2 YYNGEE. This CDR3 spans 16 amino acids. V was cut by 0 bases and J by 2 bases, with 13 bases left in between. CDR3 in amino acids: CASSVGHPGNTDTQYF. CDR3 bases: TGTGCCAGCAGCGTAGGACACCCTGGAAACACAGATACGCAGTATTTT.

This clonotype was detected once. The junction and the germline gene differ at one end; a read error may be behind it. The chain carries TRBV4-1 and TRBJ2-1, with TRBD2 identical over 13 bases. The germline V gene has CDR1 MGHRA and CDR2 YSYEKL. This CDR3 comprises 17 residues. This chain's CDR3 is CASSQGSTSGRYNKQFF. CDR3 nucleotide sequence: TGCGCCAGCAGCCAAGGATCGACTAGCGGGAGGTACAATAAGCAGTTCTTC.

The V gene is TRBV20-1, the J gene TRBJ2-1; the D gene is possibly TRBD2 (6 bases). The CDR3 sequence is 13 residues long. Germline V gene sequence: CDR1 DFQATT, CDR2 SNEGSKA (reference sequence). V gave up 5 bases and J gave up 6 bases, with 14 bases separating them. The CDR3 reads CSARMTRSNEQFF. The CDR3 bases are TGCAGTGCTCGGATGACTAGGAGCAATGAGCAGTTCTTC.

This clonotype has only one observation. The chain carries TRBV11-2 and TRBJ2-5, with 8 bases matching TRBD2. The CDR3 loop spans 15 amino acids. The germline CDR1 and CDR2 sequences are SGHAT and FQNNGV. The J segment lost 4 bases and the V segment lost 2 bases, leaving 6 bases of the junction unmatched. The CDR3 sequence: CASSLLAGYRETQYF. CDR3 DNA: TGTGCCAGCAGCTTATTAGCGGGGTACCGAGAGACCCAGTACTTC.

The chain is built from TRBV11-2 and TRBJ2-1; no reliable D call. CDR3 length equals 15 residues. The V gene lost 8 bases and the J gene lost 2 bases, with 16 bases spanning the gap. Germline values: CDR1 SGHAT, CDR2 FQNNGV. CDR3 DNA sequence: TGTGCCAGCCAATGGAGTCTACTTACCTACAATGAGCAGTTCTTC. Amino acids: CASQWSLLTYNEQFF. Based on the CDR3 plus reference TRBV11-2 and TRBJ2-1, the full variable domain is EAGVAQSPRYKIIEKRQSVAFWCNPISGHATLYWYQQILGQGPKLLIQFQNNGVVDDSQLPKDRFSAERLKGVDSTLKIQPAKLEDSAVYLCASQWSLLTYNEQFFGPGTRLTVL.

The chain uses TRBV4-1 and TRBJ2-5; 15 bases align to TRBD2. Trimming at V came to 3 bases and at J to 0 bases, leaving 5 bases not matched to a gene. The length of the CDR3 is 18 residues. Germline loops: CDR1 MGHRA, CDR2 YSYEKL. The CDR3: CASSHGTSGGIYQETQYF. CDR3 nucleotides: TGCGCCAGCAGCCACGGGACTAGCGGGGGGATTTACCAAGAGACCCAGTACTTC.

This clonotype was seen only a few times. The V gene is TRBV4-2, the J gene TRBJ2-7; 9 nucleotides match TRBD1. J gave up 6 bases and V 1 base, and 7 bases lay outside the gene matches. The CDR3 extends over 15 amino acids. The germline V gene has CDR1 LGHNA and CDR2 YNFKEQ. The CDR3 DNA sequence: TGTGCCAGCAGCCAAGGCTCCCGGGACAGGGCCGAGCAGTACTTC. Its protein product is CASSQGSRDRAEQYF.

In this sample, this clonotype turned up many times. This chain joins TRBV5-1 and TRBJ2-3; D is uncertain. The CDR3 length is 13 residues. Germline lookup yields CDR1 SGHRS and CDR2 YFSETQ. The V end lost 4 bases, the J end lost 6 bases, and 12 bases lay between the germline ends. The CDR3 DNA is TGCGCCAGCAGCGGGATCATCGGGGATACGCAGTATTTT. Its protein is CASSGIIGDTQYF.

J is TRBJ2-1 and V is TRBV11-3; 9 nucleotides match TRBD2. J gave up 8 bases and V 1 base, and 15 bases lay outside the gene matches. This CDR3 comprises 18 residues. CDR1 is SGHNT and CDR2 is YENEEA in the germline V gene. This CDR3 reads CASSLGVLAGDEFDEQFF. The CDR3 DNA sequence: TGTGCCAGCAGCTTAGGGGTTTTAGCGGGAGACGAGTTCGATGAGCAGTTCTTC. Complete variable domain (other parts from reference TRBV11-3 and TRBJ2-1): EAGVVQSPRYKIIEKKQPVAFWCNPISGHNTLYWYLQNLGQGPELLIRYENEEAVDDSQLPKDRFSAERLKGVDSTLKIQPAELGDSAVYLCASSLGVLAGDEFDEQFFGPGTRLTVL.